These T cell receptor beta chains were read from a single sample in a study of blood T cells in healthy people across ages. One entry per CDR3 protein results from TCRdb running MiXCR on the 5' RACE reads. The sample records roughly 800,000 distinct CDR3 sequences, roughly 64% being singletons. Material: blood. These receptors originate from a man under 40 in good health. Both conserved end residues are part of each CDR3. A D gene is named only where the DNA matches it firmly. The size field is filled for only some rows; it gives once, few, many or a size class.

V gene	clone size	J gene	D gene	CDR3 protein	CDR3 DNA
TRBV4-3	.	TRBJ2-3	.	CASSQVEIKMGSTDTQYF	TGCGCCAGCAGCCAAGTAGAAATCAAAATGGGGAGCACAGATACGCAGTATTTT
TRBV18	.	TRBJ2-5	.	CASSPRAASNAEGETQYF	TGTGCCAGCTCACCAAGGGCTGCGTCCAACGCAGAGGGGGAGACCCAGTACTTC
TRBV28	.	TRBJ2-3	.	CASSAGPYATDTQYF	TGTGCCAGCAGTGCGGGCCCCTACGCCACAGATACGCAGTATTTT
TRBV29-1	.	TRBJ2-5	TRBD2	CSVAGGSGGGETQYF	TGCAGCGTTGCCGGGGGTTCGGGAGGAGGAGAGACCCAGTACTTC
TRBV24-1	.	TRBJ1-2	TRBD1	CATSDRTGSGYTF	TGTGCCACCAGTGACCGGACAGGGTCTGGCTACACCTTC
TRBV20-1	.	TRBJ2-7	.	CSAREGSTYEQYF	TGCAGTGCTAGAGAGGGGTCCACCTACGAGCAGTACTTC
TRBV7-2	.	TRBJ2-3	TRBD2	CASSFLAGSTDTQYF	TGTGCCAGCAGCTTTTTAGCGGGGAGCACAGATACGCAGTATTTT
TRBV7-9	few	TRBJ2-6	TRBD1	CASSSTGGVGANVLTF	TGTGCCAGCAGCTCGACAGGGGGCGTTGGGGCCAACGTCCTGACTTTC
TRBV12-3/TRBV12-4	.	TRBJ2-3	TRBD2	CASSPGGGDRTQYF	TGTGCCAGCAGTCCCGGGGGAGGGGATCGTACGCAGTATTTT
TRBV7-2	many	TRBJ2-1	.	CASSLTIADNEQFF	TGTGCCAGCAGCTTGACGATAGCGGACAATGAGCAGTTCTTC
TRBV6-5	once	TRBJ2-6	TRBD2	CASSSAGGDLRANVLTF	TGTGCCAGCAGTTCCGCGGGGGGCGATCTGAGGGCCAACGTCCTGACTTTC
TRBV11-2	.	TRBJ2-3	TRBD2	CASSLADGAQYF	TGTGCCAGCAGCCTAGCGGATGGGGCGCAGTATTTT
TRBV13	few	TRBJ2-5	.	CASSLGSGGTAQYF	TGTGCCAGCAGCTTAGGTAGCGGTGGAACGGCCCAGTACTTC
TRBV4-2	.	TRBJ2-1	TRBD2	CASSQDLGTGGYNEQFF	TGTGCCAGCAGCCAAGATCTCGGGACGGGGGGTTACAATGAGCAGTTCTTC
TRBV28	once	TRBJ2-7	TRBD2	CASTGGGTIYNEQYF	TGTGCCAGCACCGGGGGGGGGACTATCTACAATGAGCAGTACTTC
TRBV7-2	.	TRBJ2-1	TRBD2	CASRTGTSVYNEQFF	TGTGCCAGCAGAACCGGGACTAGCGTATACAATGAGCAGTTCTTC
TRBV7-2	.	TRBJ2-7	TRBD1	CASSLGRGQREQYF	TGTGCCAGCAGCTTAGGAAGGGGGCAACGCGAGCAGTACTTC
TRBV13	few	TRBJ1-1	.	CASSSLLGTTNTEAFF	TGTGCCAGCAGCTCCCTACTGGGGACAACGAACACTGAAGCTTTCTTT
TRBV28	.	TRBJ2-3	.	CATDPRARTDTQYF	TGTGCCACCGATCCCAGGGCACGCACAGATACGCAGTATTTT
TRBV7-2	.	TRBJ1-3	.	CASSLNGMAAGNTIYF	TGTGCCAGCAGCTTAAATGGTATGGCAGCAGGAAACACCATATATTTT
TRBV9	.	TRBJ2-3	TRBD2	CASSVSAGVEYTQYF	TGTGCCAGCAGCGTAAGCGCGGGAGTGGAATATACGCAGTATTTT
TRBV6-1	.	TRBJ2-3	TRBD2	CASSETSGGVGTQYF	TGTGCCAGCAGTGAAACTAGCGGGGGAGTAGGTACGCAGTATTTT
TRBV20-1	many	TRBJ1-1	.	CSARMQGQRAEAFF	TGCAGTGCTAGGATGCAGGGGCAGAGGGCTGAAGCTTTCTTT
TRBV27	.	TRBJ2-3	TRBD2	CASGGGRWDTQYF	TGTGCCAGCGGGGGGGGTAGATGGGATACGCAGTATTTT
TRBV29-1	.	TRBJ2-5	.	CSASLARVGEAQYF	TGCAGCGCCTCTCTAGCGAGAGTTGGAGAGGCCCAGTACTTC
TRBV4-1	.	TRBJ1-5	.	CASSQGMDQPQHF	TGCGCCAGCAGCCAAGGTATGGATCAGCCCCAGCATTTT
TRBV7-3	.	TRBJ1-6	TRBD1	CASSLQGAGSPLHF	TGTGCCAGCAGTCTACAGGGGGCAGGATCACCCCTCCACTTT
TRBV28	few	TRBJ2-7	.	CASSSWDTSYEQYF	TGTGCCAGCAGTTCTTGGGACACCTCCTACGAGCAGTACTTC
TRBV7-7	.	TRBJ1-2	.	CASSPYSPGDYGYTF	TGTGCCAGCAGCCCATACAGTCCAGGGGACTATGGCTACACCTTC
TRBV9	.	TRBJ1-1	.	CASSRPDHTEAFF	TGTGCCAGCAGCCGGCCAGACCACACTGAAGCTTTCTTT
TRBV5-1	.	TRBJ1-6	.	CASSMDGGNSPLHF	TGCGCCAGCAGCATGGACGGAGGGAATTCACCCCTCCACTTT
TRBV2	.	TRBJ2-7	TRBD1	CASSRDRAGEQYF	TGTGCCAGCAGTCGGGACAGGGCGGGCGAGCAGTACTTC
TRBV20-1	few	TRBJ2-7	.	CSASRLDALYEQYF	TGCAGTGCTTCCCGACTAGATGCCCTCTACGAGCAGTACTTC
TRBV9	.	TRBJ2-7	.	CASSVSPVVPYGQYF	TGTGCCAGCAGCGTTTCCCCAGTTGTCCCCTACGGGCAGTACTTC
TRBV29-1	few	TRBJ2-7	.	CSVRVWAEQYF	TGCAGCGTCCGAGTATGGGCCGAGCAGTACTTC
TRBV4-2	.	TRBJ2-5	TRBD2	CASSKVPQRELYQETQYF	TGTGCCAGCAGCAAAGTGCCTCAGCGGGAGTTGTACCAAGAGACCCAGTACTTC
TRBV5-4	.	TRBJ2-5	.	CASSLDREETQHF	TGCGCCAGCAGCCTTGACAGAGAAGAGACCCAGCACTTC
TRBV20-1	few	TRBJ2-5	.	CSASSPPGRQTQYF	TGCAGTGCTAGCAGCCCCCCGGGGCGACAGACCCAGTACTTC
TRBV7-9	.	TRBJ2-1	.	CASSWRQEAALYNEQFF	TGTGCCAGCAGCTGGAGACAAGAGGCGGCGCTATACAATGAGCAGTTCTTC